This record concerns one T cell receptor beta chain sequence. Its antigen is still unknown. The CDR3 loop spans 14 amino acids. Trimming removed 4 bases at V and 2 bases at J, with 10 bases between. The germline V gene has CDR1 MNHEY and CDR2 SMNVEV (reference sequence). For every subset, genomic DNA was evenly distributed across several immunoSEQ plates. In the original processing: Without quality scores, immunoSEQ junctional reads could not be filtered like full-length reads. This table comes from immunoSEQ multiplex PCR, and its TCRdb copy is limited to in-frame clones, with some not included. Clone size and V and J calls were adopted from that table, with D and trimming inferred from the DNA. The sample has some 1,100,000 clones, approximately 78% seen once; the top ten hold around 0.47%. The sample comes from a study of shared clonotypes between healthy human individuals. Study results and limitations: Non-shared clonotypes were found to have lower generation probabilities than the clonotypes that were shared by all four of the sorted-subset donors.

Sequencing was carried out using memory CD4+ T cells from PBMCs. Subset denoted: CD45RA-negative fraction. The J gene is TRBJ2-3, the V gene TRBV27, with D perhaps TRBD1 (6 bases). The TCR comes from a man aged 18 to 35 in good health. Some clones in this sample may be carry-over from other donors' samples. The CDR3 loop is CASSWWTATDTQYF. CDR3 DNA: TGTGCCAGCAGTTGGTGGACAGCCACAGATACGCAGTATTTT.